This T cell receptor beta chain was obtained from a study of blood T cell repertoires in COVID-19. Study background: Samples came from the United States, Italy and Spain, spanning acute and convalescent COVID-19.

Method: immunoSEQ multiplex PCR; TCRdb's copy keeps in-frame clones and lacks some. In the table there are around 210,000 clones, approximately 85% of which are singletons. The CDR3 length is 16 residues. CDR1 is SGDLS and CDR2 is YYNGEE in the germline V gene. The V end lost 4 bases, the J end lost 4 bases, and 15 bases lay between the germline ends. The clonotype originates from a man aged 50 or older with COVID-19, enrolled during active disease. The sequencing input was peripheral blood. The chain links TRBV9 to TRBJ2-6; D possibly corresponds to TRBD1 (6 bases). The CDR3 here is CASSLMDSSGANVLTF. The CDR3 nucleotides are TGTGCCAGCAGCTTAATGGACAGTTCCGGGGCCAACGTCCTGACTTTC.